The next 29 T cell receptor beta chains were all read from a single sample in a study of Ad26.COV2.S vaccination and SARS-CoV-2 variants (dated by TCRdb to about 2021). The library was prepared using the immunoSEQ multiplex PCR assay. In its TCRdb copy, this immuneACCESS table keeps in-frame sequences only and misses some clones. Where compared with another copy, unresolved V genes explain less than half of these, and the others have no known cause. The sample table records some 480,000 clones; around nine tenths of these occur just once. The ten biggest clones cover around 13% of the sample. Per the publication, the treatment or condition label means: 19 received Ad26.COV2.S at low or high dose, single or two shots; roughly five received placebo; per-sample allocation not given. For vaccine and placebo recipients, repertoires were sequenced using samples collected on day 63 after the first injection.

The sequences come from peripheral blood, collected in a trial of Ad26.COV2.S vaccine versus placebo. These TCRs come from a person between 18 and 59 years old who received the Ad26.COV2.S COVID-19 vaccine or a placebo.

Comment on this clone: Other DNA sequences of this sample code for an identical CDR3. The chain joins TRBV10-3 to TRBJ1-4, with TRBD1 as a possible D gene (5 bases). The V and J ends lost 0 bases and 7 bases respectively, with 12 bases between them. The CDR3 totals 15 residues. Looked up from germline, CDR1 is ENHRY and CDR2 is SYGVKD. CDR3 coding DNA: TGTGCCATCAGTGAGTCGGGGCAGGGCGGTGAAAAACTGTTTTTT. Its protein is CAISESGQGGEKLFF.

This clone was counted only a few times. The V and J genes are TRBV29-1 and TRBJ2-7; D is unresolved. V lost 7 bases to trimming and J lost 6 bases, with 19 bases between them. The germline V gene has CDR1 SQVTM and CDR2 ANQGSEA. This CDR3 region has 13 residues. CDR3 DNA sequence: TGCAGCGCGTCGAAAGGGCTGCCCTCCGAGCAGTACTTC. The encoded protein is CSASKGLPSEQYF.

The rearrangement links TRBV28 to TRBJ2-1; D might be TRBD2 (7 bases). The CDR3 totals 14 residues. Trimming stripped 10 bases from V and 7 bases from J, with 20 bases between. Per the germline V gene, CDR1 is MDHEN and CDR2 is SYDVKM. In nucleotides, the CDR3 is TGTGCCACTACGTGGGGGGGGGACAATAATGAGCAGTTCTTC. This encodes CATTWGGDNNEQFF.

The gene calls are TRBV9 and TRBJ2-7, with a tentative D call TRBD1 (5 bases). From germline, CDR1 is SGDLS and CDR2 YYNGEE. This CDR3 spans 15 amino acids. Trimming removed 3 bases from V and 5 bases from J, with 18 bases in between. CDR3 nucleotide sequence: TGTGCCAGCAGCGAGGGGCTAGATTCGGGCCACGAGCAGTACTTC. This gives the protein CASSEGLDSGHEQYF.

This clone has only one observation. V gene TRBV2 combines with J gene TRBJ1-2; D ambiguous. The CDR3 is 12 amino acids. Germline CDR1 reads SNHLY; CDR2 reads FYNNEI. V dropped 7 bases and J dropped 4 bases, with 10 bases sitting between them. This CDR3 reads CASTGLGYGYTF. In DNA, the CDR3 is TGTGCCAGCACGGGCCTCGGCTATGGCTACACCTTC.

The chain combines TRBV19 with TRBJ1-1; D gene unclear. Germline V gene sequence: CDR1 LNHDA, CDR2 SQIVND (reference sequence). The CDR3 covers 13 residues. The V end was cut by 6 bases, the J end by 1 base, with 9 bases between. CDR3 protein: CASRPSRNTEAFF. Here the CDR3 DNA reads TGTGCCAGTAGACCTTCTAGGAACACTGAAGCTTTCTTT. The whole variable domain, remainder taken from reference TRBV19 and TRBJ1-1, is DGGITQSPKYLFRKEGQNVTLSCEQNLNHDAMYWYRQDPGQGLRLIYYSQIVNDFQKGDIAEGYSVSREKKESFPLTVTSAQKNPTAFYLCASRPSRNTEAFFGQGTRLTVV.

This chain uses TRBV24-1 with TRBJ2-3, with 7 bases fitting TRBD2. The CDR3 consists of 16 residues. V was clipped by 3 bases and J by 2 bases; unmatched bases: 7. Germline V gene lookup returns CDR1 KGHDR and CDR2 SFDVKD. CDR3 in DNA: TGTGCCACCAGTGATCCCCGGGACTACCCCACAGATACGCAGTATTTT. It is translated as CATSDPRDYPTDTQYF.

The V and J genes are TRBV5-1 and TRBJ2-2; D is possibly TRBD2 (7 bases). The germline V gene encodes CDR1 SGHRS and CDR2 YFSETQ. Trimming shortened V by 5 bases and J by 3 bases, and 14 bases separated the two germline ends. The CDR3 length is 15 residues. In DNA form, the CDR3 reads TGCGCCAGCAGTTGGCGGGGGCTGGACACCGGGGAGCTGTTTTTT. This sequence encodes CASSWRGLDTGELFF.

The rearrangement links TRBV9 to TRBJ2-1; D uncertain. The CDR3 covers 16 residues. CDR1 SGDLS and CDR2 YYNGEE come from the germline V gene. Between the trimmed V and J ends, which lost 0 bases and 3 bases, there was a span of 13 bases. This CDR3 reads CASSVVPATRYNEQFF. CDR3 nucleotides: TGTGCCAGCAGCGTAGTCCCAGCGACACGCTACAATGAGCAGTTCTTC.

Written as DNA, the CDR3 is TGTGCCAGCAGCTTAGCCGGGACAGTATATAATTCACCCCTCCACTTT. Its translation is CASSLAGTVYNSPLHF. This sequence joins TRBV7-6 and TRBJ1-6, with 7 bases that match TRBD1. Germline V gives CDR1 SGHVS, CDR2 FNYEAQ. V dropped 0 bases and J dropped 4; count of bases not matched to a gene: 3. The CDR3 loop spans 16 amino acids.

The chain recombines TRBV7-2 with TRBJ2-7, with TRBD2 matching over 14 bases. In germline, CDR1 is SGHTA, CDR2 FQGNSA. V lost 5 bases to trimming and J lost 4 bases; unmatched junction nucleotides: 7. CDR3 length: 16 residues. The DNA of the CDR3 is TGTGCCAGCAGCCCGGGACTAGCGGGAGTATTGTACGAGCAGTACTTC. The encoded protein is CASSPGLAGVLYEQYF. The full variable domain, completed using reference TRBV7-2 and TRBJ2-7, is GAGVSQSPSNKVTEKGKDVELRCDPISGHTALYWYRQSLGQGLEFLIYFQGNSAPDKSGLPSDRFSAERTGGSVSTLTIQRTQQEDSAVYLCASSPGLAGVLYEQYFGPGTRLTVT.

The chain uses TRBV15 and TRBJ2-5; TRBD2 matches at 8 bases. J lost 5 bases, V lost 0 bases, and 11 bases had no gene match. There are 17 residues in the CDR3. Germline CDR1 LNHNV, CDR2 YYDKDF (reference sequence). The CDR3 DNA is TGTGCCACCAGCAGAGATCGTGCGAGCGGGAGTAGGGAGACCCAGTACTTC. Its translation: CATSRDRASGSRETQYF.

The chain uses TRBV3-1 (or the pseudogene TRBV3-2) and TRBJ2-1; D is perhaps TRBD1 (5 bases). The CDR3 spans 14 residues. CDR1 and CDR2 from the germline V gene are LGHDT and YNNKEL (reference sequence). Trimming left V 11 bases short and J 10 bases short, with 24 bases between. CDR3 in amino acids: CAPFGPRRAAEQFF. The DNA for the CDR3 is TGTGCCCCATTTGGGCCCCGCAGGGCCGCCGAGCAGTTCTTC.

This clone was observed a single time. CDR3 amino acids: CSAPGGSLYTF. The CDR3 DNA reads as TGCAGTGCCCCCGGCGGCAGCCTCTACACCTTC. V is TRBV20-1 and J is TRBJ1-2; D is ambiguous. This CDR3 has 11 residues. Trimming pared 6 bases from V and 10 bases from J, leaving 15 bases between. Germline loops: CDR1 DFQATT, CDR2 SNEGSKA (reference sequence).

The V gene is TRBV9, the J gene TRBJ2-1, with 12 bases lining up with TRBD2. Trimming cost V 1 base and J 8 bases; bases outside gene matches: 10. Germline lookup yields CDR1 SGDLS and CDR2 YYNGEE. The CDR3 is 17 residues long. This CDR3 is CASSVPHGLAGLDEQFF. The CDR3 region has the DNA TGTGCCAGCAGCGTACCCCATGGACTAGCGGGATTGGATGAGCAGTTCTTC.

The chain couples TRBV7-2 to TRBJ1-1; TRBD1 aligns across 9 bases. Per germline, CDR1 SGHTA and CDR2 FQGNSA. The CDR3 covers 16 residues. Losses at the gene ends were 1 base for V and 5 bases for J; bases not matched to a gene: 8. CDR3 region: CASSLEGQGLTTEAFF. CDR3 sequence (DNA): TGTGCCAGCAGCTTAGAGGGACAGGGACTAACAACTGAAGCTTTCTTT.

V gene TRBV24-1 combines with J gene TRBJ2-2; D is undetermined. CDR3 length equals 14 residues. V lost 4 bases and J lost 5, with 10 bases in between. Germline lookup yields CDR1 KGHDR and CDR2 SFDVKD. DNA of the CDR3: TGTGCCACCAGTGAGCAACAGAAGACCGGGGAGCTGTTTTTT. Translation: CATSEQQKTGELFF.

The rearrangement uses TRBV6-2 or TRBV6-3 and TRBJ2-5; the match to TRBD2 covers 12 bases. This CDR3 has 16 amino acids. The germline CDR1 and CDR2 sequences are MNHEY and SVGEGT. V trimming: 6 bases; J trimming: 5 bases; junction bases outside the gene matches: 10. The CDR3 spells CASSRSSGRVVETQYF. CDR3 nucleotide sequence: TGTGCCAGCAGCCGATCTAGCGGGAGGGTGGTGGAGACCCAGTACTTC.

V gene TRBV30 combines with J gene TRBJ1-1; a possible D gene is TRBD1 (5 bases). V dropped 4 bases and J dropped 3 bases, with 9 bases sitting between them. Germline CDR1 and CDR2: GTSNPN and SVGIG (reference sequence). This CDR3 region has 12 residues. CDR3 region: CAWTGGDTEAFF. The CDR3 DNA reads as TGTGCCTGGACCGGGGGGGACACTGAAGCTTTCTTT.

This CDR3 reads CASSFSGPGQETQYF. As DNA, the CDR3 is TGTGCCAGCAGCTTTTCGGGACCGGGGCAAGAGACCCAGTACTTC. The chain employs TRBV5-4 and TRBJ2-5; either TRBD1 or TRBD2 may supply D (5 bases each). Germline values: CDR1 SGHNT, CDR2 YYREEE (reference sequence). There are 15 residues in the CDR3. Trimming cost V 2 bases and J 2 bases, with 13 bases left between them.

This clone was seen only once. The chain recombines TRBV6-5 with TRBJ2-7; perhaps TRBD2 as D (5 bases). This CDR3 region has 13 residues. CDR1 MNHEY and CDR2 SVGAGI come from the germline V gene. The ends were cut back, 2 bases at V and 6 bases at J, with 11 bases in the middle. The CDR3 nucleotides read TGTGCCAGCAGTTACGATCGACTATCCGAGCAGTACTTC. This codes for CASSYDRLSEQYF.

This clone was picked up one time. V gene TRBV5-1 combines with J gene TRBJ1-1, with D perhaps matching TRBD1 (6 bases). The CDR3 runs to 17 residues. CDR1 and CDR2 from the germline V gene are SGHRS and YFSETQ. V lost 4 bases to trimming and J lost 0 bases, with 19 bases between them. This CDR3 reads CASSPGARAWMNTEAFF. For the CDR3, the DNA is TGCGCCAGCAGCCCAGGGGCAAGGGCTTGGATGAACACTGAAGCTTTCTTT.

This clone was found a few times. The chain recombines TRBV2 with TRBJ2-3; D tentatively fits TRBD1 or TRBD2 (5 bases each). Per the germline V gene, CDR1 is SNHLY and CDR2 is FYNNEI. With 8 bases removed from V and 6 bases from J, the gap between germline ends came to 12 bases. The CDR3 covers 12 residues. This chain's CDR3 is CASGARGDTQYF. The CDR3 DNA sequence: TGTGCCAGCGGGGCCCGAGGGGATACGCAGTATTTT.

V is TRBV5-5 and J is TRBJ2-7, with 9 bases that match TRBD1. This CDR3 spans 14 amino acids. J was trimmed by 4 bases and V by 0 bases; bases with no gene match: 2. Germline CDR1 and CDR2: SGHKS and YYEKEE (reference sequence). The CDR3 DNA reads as TGTGCCAGCAGCTTGGGGGACAGGGTGTACGAGCAGTACTTC. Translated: CASSLGDRVYEQYF.

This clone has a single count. The CDR3 DNA reads TGTGCCAGCGCCGGGCCAAGAGGCGAGCAGTACTTC. Translating gives CASAGPRGEQYF. This chain joins TRBV5-4 and TRBJ2-7; the D is unclear. From germline, CDR1 is SGHNT and CDR2 YYREEE (reference sequence). V lost 7 bases and J 6 bases, leaving 14 bases between the germline ends. CDR3 size: 12 residues.

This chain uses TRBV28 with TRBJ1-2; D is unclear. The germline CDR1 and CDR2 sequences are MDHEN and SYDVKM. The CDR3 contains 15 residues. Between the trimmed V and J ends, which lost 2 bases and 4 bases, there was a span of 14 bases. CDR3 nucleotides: TGTGCCAGCAGTTTAGAGGTTTGGAGCTCCTATGGCTACACCTTC. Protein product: CASSLEVWSSYGYTF.

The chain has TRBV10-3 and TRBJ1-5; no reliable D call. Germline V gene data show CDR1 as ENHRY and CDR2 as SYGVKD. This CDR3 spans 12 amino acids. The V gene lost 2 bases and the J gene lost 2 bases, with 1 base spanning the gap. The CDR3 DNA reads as TGTGCCATCAGTGAGGGCAATCAGCCCCAGCATTTT. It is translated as CAISEGNQPQHF.

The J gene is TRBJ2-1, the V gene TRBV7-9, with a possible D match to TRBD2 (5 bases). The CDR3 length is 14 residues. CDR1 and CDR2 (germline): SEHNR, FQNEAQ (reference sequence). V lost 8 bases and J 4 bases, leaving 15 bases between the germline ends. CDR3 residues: CASPGRAAYNEQFF. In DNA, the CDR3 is TGTGCCAGCCCGGGGAGAGCGGCATACAATGAGCAGTTCTTC.

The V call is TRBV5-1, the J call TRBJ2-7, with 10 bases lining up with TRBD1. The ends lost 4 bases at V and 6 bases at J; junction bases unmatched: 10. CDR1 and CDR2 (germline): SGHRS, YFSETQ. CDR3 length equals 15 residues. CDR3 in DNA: TGCGCCAGCAGCCGACCCGGGACAGGGGTCGTCGAGCAGTACTTC. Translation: CASSRPGTGVVEQYF.